The rows below give T cell receptor beta chains drawn from one sample of a study of shared clonotypes between healthy human individuals. Repertoires were generated with immunoSEQ multiplex PCR, while TCRdb's copy carries only in-frame clones and drops some. The data contain under 1,100,000 clones, 78% of them singletons. Sequencing used memory CD4+ T cells from PBMCs. The receptor source for this set is a man aged 18 to 30 in good health. Some clones in this sample may be carry-over from other donors' samples. Each CDR3 is given with its conserved first and last residue. A D gene is named only where the DNA matches it firmly. Clone size is shown for a subset of rows, as once, few, many or a class of expanded clone.

TRBJ1-1 TRBV5-1 NA NA CASSWNSVMNTEAFF TGCGCCAGCAGCTGGAATTCGGTGATGAACACTGAAGCTTTCTTT
TRBJ1-1 TRBV14 NA NA CASSPVRDTNTEAFF TGTGCCAGCAGCCCGGTGAGGGATACGAACACTGAAGCTTTCTTT
TRBJ2-7 TRBV27 NA TRBD1 CASSYTGTGRARGQYF TGTGCCAGCAGTTATACCGGGACAGGGAGGGCTAGGGGGCAGTACTTC
TRBJ2-1 TRBV15 NA NA CATSRVGQRSLGQFF TGTGCCACCAGCAGAGTGGGCCAACGGAGCCTCGGGCAGTTCTTC
TRBJ2-1 TRBV7-8 few TRBD2 CASSLLSSGTYNEQFF TGTGCCAGCAGCTTATTGTCTAGCGGGACGTACAATGAGCAGTTCTTC
TRBJ2-1 TRBV20-1 once NA CSAAGAGLEFF TGCAGTGCTGCGGGGGCAGGGTTGGAGTTCTTC
TRBJ2-1 TRBV9 NA NA CASSVSAALGHNEQFF TGTGCCAGCAGCGTCAGTGCAGCCCTAGGACACAATGAGCAGTTCTTC
TRBJ2-7 TRBV5-4 NA TRBD1 CASSPDRVGEQYF TGTGCCAGCAGCCCGGACAGGGTCGGCGAGCAGTACTTC
TRBJ2-3 TRBV10-3 NA TRBD1 CAISGWKQGAADTQYF TGTGCCATCAGTGGGTGGAAGCAGGGGGCGGCAGATACGCAGTATTTT
TRBJ1-2 TRBV6-5 NA NA CASSSHATGKVNGYTF TGTGCCAGCAGTTCCCACGCAACGGGGAAGGTGAATGGCTACACCTTC
TRBJ2-5 TRBV18 NA NA CASSPLAVGLETQYF TGTGCCAGCTCACCCTTGGCTGTAGGTTTGGAGACCCAGTACTTC
TRBJ2-7 TRBV18 many NA CASSPTSMGYEQYF TGTGCCAGCTCACCCACTTCGATGGGCTACGAGCAGTACTTC
TRBJ2-3 TRBV6-5 few NA CASGFPTTDTQYF TGTGCCAGCGGCTTCCCGACCACAGATACGCAGTATTTT
TRBJ2-2 TRBV28 NA NA CASSETSTGELFF TGTGCCAGCAGCGAAACAAGCACCGGGGAGCTGTTTTTT
TRBJ2-7 TRBV5-1 once NA CASSLAERPAYEQYF TGCGCCAGCAGCTTGGCCGAGCGGCCGGCCTACGAGCAGTACTTC
TRBJ2-3 TRBV28 NA NA CASKGTTDTQYF TGTGCCAGCAAGGGAACCACAGATACGCAGTATTTT
TRBJ1-2 TRBV30 NA NA CAWSVGASYYGYTF TGTGCCTGGAGTGTAGGGGCCAGCTACTATGGCTACACCTTC
TRBJ1-2 TRBV7-9 once NA CASSTPGQLYGYTF TGTGCCAGCAGTACTCCGGGACAACTATATGGCTACACCTTC
TRBJ2-5 TRBV6-5 NA NA CASSKARIQETQYF TGTGCCAGCAGTAAAGCTAGGATCCAAGAGACCCAGTACTTC